These 21 T cell receptor beta chains share one sample of origin, sequenced in a study of blood T cell repertoires in COVID-19. Here immunoSEQ multiplex PCR was the method, and the copy in TCRdb shows in-frame clones only, minus some. The sample consists of roughly 130,000 clones, approximately 88% of them appearing once. Sequenced: peripheral blood. These receptors all come from a man in his 60s with active or convalescent COVID-19.

The chain couples TRBV6-1 to TRBJ1-4; maybe TRBD1 (6 bases). Trimming cost V 6 bases and J 7 bases, with 18 bases left between them. The CDR3 sequence is 15 residues long. CDR1 and CDR2 (germline): MNHNS, SASEGT. As DNA, the CDR3 is TGTGCCAGCAGCTATGTGGGGGGCGGGAGTGAAAAACTGTTTTTT. This codes for CASSYVGGGSEKLFF.

The V call is TRBV9, the J call TRBJ2-3; 8 bases map to TRBD1. The trim removed 4 bases at V and 6 bases at J, leaving 7 bases unmatched. The CDR3 is 14 amino acids. CDR1 is SGDLS, CDR2 YYNGEE, per germline. CDR3 DNA sequence: TGTGCCAGCAGCCCCCAGGACAGGGCGGATACGCAGTATTTT. It codes for CASSPQDRADTQYF.

In its sample, this clone was seen once. This chain uses TRBV6-6 with TRBJ1-5, with TRBD1 as a possible D gene (6 bases). The V end lost 4 bases, the J end lost 0 bases, and 13 bases lay between the germline ends. The CDR3 runs 16 residues. Germline CDR1 MNHNY, CDR2 SVGAGI (reference sequence). The CDR3 coding sequence is TGTGCCAGCAGTTTCTCGGACAGCTATAGCAATCAGCCCCAGCATTTT. Its protein is CASSFSDSYSNQPQHF.

This clone was found once. This chain joins TRBV5-5 and TRBJ2-7; 8 bases agree with TRBD2. Trimming cost V 4 bases and J 1 base; bases outside gene matches: 16. Germline assignment: CDR1 SGHKS and CDR2 YYEKEE (reference sequence). The CDR3 is made up of 18 amino acids. CDR3 coding DNA: TGTGCCAGCAGCGACCGCTCTAGGGGAAGCGGGAGATCCTACGAGCAGTACTTC. It codes for CASSDRSRGSGRSYEQYF.

CDR3 DNA sequence: TGTGCCAGCAGCTTAGTCGCAGGGAGGGGGGAGACCCAGTACTTC. Translating it yields CASSLVAGRGETQYF. The gene calls are TRBV7-3 and TRBJ2-5; a possible D gene is TRBD2 (7 bases). The germline V gene encodes CDR1 SGHTA and CDR2 FQGTGA. V shed 2 bases and J shed 5 bases, with 15 bases lying between them. CDR3 length: 15 amino acids.

This chain uses TRBV18 with TRBJ2-7, with unresolved D. Germline assignment: CDR1 KGHSH and CDR2 LQKENI. The CDR3 is made up of 14 amino acids. The V gene lost 0 bases and the J gene lost 1 base, with 7 bases spanning the gap. In DNA form, the CDR3 reads TGTGCCAGCTCACCACCGAGCGTTTCCTACGAGCAGTACTTC. It is translated as CASSPPSVSYEQYF.

This rearrangement joins TRBV5-1 to TRBJ2-5; 7 bases map to TRBD1. J lost 4 bases, V lost 4 bases, and 10 bases had no gene match. Looked up from germline, CDR1 is SGHRS and CDR2 is YFSETQ. There are 15 residues in the CDR3. The CDR3 sequence is CASSPLRTGGETQYF. CDR3 in DNA: TGCGCCAGCAGCCCCTTACGGACAGGCGGAGAGACCCAGTACTTC.

The chain is built from TRBV6-2 or TRBV6-3 and TRBJ1-2, with a weak D call TRBD1 (5 bases). The CDR3 has 15 amino acids. Germline V gene data show CDR1 as MNHEY and CDR2 as SVGEGT. Between the trimmed V and J ends, which lost 5 bases and 4 bases, there was a span of 17 bases. As DNA, the CDR3 is TGTGCCAGCAGTGGAGGGATTCAGGGAACCTATGGCTACACCTTC. Translating it yields CASSGGIQGTYGYTF.

The chain employs TRBV7-2 and TRBJ1-1; perhaps TRBD1 as D (5 bases). With 5 bases removed from V and 1 base from J, the gap between germline ends came to 11 bases. The CDR3 sequence is 14 residues long. CDR1 and CDR2 (germline): SGHTA, FQGNSA. CDR3 in amino acids: CASSPKTGNTEAFF. Written as DNA, the CDR3 is TGTGCCAGCAGCCCAAAAACAGGGAACACTGAAGCTTTCTTT.

V gene TRBV3-1 (or the pseudogene TRBV3-2) combines with J gene TRBJ1-5; possibly TRBD1 for D (6 bases). This CDR3 has 13 residues. CDR1 and CDR2 from the germline V gene are LGHDT and YNNKEL (reference sequence). With 1 base removed from V and 11 bases from J, the gap between germline ends came to 12 bases. The CDR3 sequence is CASSQGRDTAQHF. DNA of the CDR3: TGTGCCAGCAGCCAAGGACGGGACACGGCCCAGCATTTT.

The V and J genes are TRBV4-1 and TRBJ1-6; a weak D match, TRBD1 (5 bases). The CDR3 is 15 residues long. In germline, CDR1 is MGHRA, CDR2 YSYEKL. The V gene lost 3 bases and the J gene lost 9 bases, with 15 bases spanning the gap. The CDR3 sequence: CASSQTSGVGSPLHF. In nucleotides, the CDR3 is TGCGCCAGCAGCCAGACCTCGGGGGTTGGTTCACCCCTCCACTTT.

V usage is TRBV19 and J usage is TRBJ2-7, with D tentatively TRBD1 (5 bases). The CDR3 sequence is 16 residues long. V was shortened by 2 bases and J by 2 bases, with 16 bases between the two germline ends. In germline, CDR1 is LNHDA, CDR2 SQIVND (reference sequence). The CDR3 loop is CASSITWTQRTYEQYF. CDR3 DNA: TGTGCCAGTAGTATAACTTGGACACAAAGAACCTACGAGCAGTACTTC.

This sequence joins TRBV18 and TRBJ2-2; D is ambiguous. Germline lookup yields CDR1 KGHSH and CDR2 LQKENI. The length of the CDR3 is 15 residues. The germline V and J ends were trimmed by 2 bases and 0 bases, with 7 bases remaining between them. CDR3 bases: TGTGCCAGCTCACCAGCAGGAACGAACACCGGGGAGCTGTTTTTT. Protein: CASSPAGTNTGELFF. Together with reference TRBV18 and TRBJ2-2, the CDR3 gives the full variable domain: NAGVMQNPRHLVRRRGQEARLRCSPMKGHSHVYWYRQLPEEGLKFMVYLQKENIIDESGMPKERFSAEFPKEGPSILRIQQVVRGDSAAYFCASSPAGTNTGELFFGEGSRLTVL.

In its sample, this clone was seen a few times. This chain joins TRBV29-1 and TRBJ2-2; D perhaps matches TRBD2 (5 bases). This CDR3 has 13 amino acids. Deletions cut 7 bases from V and 4 bases from J, with 13 bases between. Germline loops: CDR1 SQVTM, CDR2 ANQGSEA. This chain's CDR3 is CSGLPRGTGELFF. The CDR3 DNA reads as TGCAGCGGTTTACCCCGGGGCACCGGGGAGCTGTTTTTT.

This sequence joins TRBV4-3 and TRBJ2-1; a weak D match, TRBD2 (6 bases). This CDR3 is built from 19 residues. Between the trimmed V and J ends, which lost 3 bases and 0 bases, there was a span of 21 bases. Germline V gene sequence: CDR1 LGHNA, CDR2 YSLEER. The CDR3 is CASSQARGSGASSYNEQFF. The CDR3, as DNA: TGCGCCAGCAGCCAGGCTCGGGGGAGTGGGGCCAGCTCCTACAATGAGCAGTTCTTC.

The rearrangement uses TRBV5-4 and TRBJ2-7, with 11 bases that match TRBD2. The germline V gene has CDR1 SGHNT and CDR2 YYREEE (reference sequence). V shed 4 bases and J 0 bases; nucleotides not matched to a gene: 3. The CDR3 runs to 15 residues. The CDR3 region has the DNA TGTGCCAGCAGCGGGACTAGCGGCCGCTCCTACGAGCAGTACTTC. Its protein is CASSGTSGRSYEQYF.

The chain recombines TRBV12-3 or TRBV12-4 with TRBJ1-5; possibly TRBD1 for D (5 bases). V was shortened by 5 bases and J by 4 bases, with 9 bases between the two germline ends. The CDR3 is made up of 13 amino acids. CDR3 nucleotide sequence: TGTGCCAGCAGTGGGGGGATAAATCAGCCCCAGCATTTT. Protein sequence: CASSGGINQPQHF.

The chain links TRBV5-1 to TRBJ2-2; D ambiguous. CDR3 length: 13 amino acids. V was cut by 0 bases and J by 5 bases, with 5 bases left in between. In germline, CDR1 is SGHRS, CDR2 YFSETQ. The CDR3, as DNA: TGCGCCAGCAGCTTGGGAGTGACCGGGGAGCTGTTTTTT. Translated, it gives CASSLGVTGELFF.

This chain joins TRBV9 and TRBJ2-6; D is possibly TRBD1 (6 bases). Germline assignment: CDR1 SGDLS and CDR2 YYNGEE. Trimming stripped 3 bases from V and 0 bases from J, with 19 bases between. CDR3 length: 19 amino acids. CDR3 protein: CASSGGKGHFTSGANVLTF. CDR3 DNA sequence: TGTGCCAGCAGCGGGGGGAAGGGACACTTTACCTCTGGGGCCAACGTCCTGACTTTC.

The V and J genes are TRBV6-6 and TRBJ2-2, with 9 bases fitting TRBD2. The CDR3 is 15 amino acids. The germline V gene encodes CDR1 MNHNY and CDR2 SVGAGI (reference sequence). Trimming took 11 bases from V and 1 from J; bases not matched to a gene: 8. CDR3 coding DNA: TGTGCCGCCGGGGTTAGCGGGAGGAACACCGGGGAGCTGTTTTTT. This encodes CAAGVSGRNTGELFF.

The V and J genes are TRBV3-1 (or the pseudogene TRBV3-2) and TRBJ2-3, with TRBD2 matching 10 bases. The V gene end was trimmed by 0 bases and the J gene end by 7 bases; junction bases not matched to a gene: 10. Germline V gene lookup returns CDR1 LGHDT and CDR2 YNNKEL (reference sequence). This CDR3 is built from 17 residues. CDR3 bases: TGTGCCAGCAGCCAAGATCTAGCGGGAGCGCATGACTATACGCAGTATTTT. Translation gives CASSQDLAGAHDYTQYF.